This T cell receptor beta chain was sequenced during a study of OX40 agonist ivuxolimab in advanced cancers. Regarding the study as a whole: The investigators did not determine what antigen specificity the expanded peripheral T cells had. The CD4+ and CD8+ T cells in the blood had expanded clonally by week 6 at 0.1 to 3.0 mg/kg.

The assay was immunoSEQ multiplex PCR, and TCRdb's table has in-frame clones only and misses some. The table shows tens of thousands of clones, with 70% to 90% occurring only once. Note on this clone: Its antigen is unidentified.

Looked up from germline, CDR1 is SGHDT and CDR2 is YYEEEE. Trimming left V 2 bases short and J 6 bases short, with 8 bases between. The CDR3 spans 13 residues. Enrollment shut out patients with autoimmune disease history or systemic immunosuppression. The J gene is TRBJ2-2, the V gene TRBV5-6; D gene ambiguous. This receptor was identified in an adult with an advanced solid tumor such as melanoma, head and neck, liver or kidney cancer. This specimen was CD4+ or CD8+ T cells sorted from blood, taken in a trial of the OX40 agonist ivuxolimab. CDR3: CASSLFGPGELFF. CDR3 nucleotides: TGTGCCAGCAGCTTATTTGGGCCCGGGGAGCTGTTTTTT.